Reported below is one T cell receptor (beta chain). Its cognate antigen is unknown. Using its own MiXCR run on the 5' RACE reads, TCRdb lists one record per CDR3 protein. The table has 100,000 to 150,000 distinct CDR3 sequences, around 15% seen once. The data originate from a study of T cells after yellow fever vaccination. At the level of the study: Libraries from low-cell-number fractions were prepared with the SMART-Seq v4 Ultra Low Input RNA kit. Broader study findings: The study re-detected most primary-vaccination clones after the booster (96% CD4, just over 85% CD8). FACS-sorted repertoires could contain abundant clonotypes contaminating from the bulk population.

CDR3 length equals 13 residues. Trimming removed 5 bases at V and 5 bases at J, with 13 bases between. Germline CDR1 reads SGHVS; CDR2 reads FNYEAQ. The J gene is TRBJ2-7, the V gene TRBV7-6, with TRBD1 as a possible D gene (6 bases). The sequenced sample was CD8+ T cells sorted from PBMCs, obtained 5 days after the yellow fever booster vaccination. The receptor was derived from a young man who received the YFV17D yellow fever vaccine. The chain's CDR3 is CASSETGDHEQYV. The DNA for the CDR3 is TGTGCCAGCAGCGAGACAGGTGACCACGAGCAGTACGTC.